The 9 T cell receptor beta chains below come from one sample, sequenced in a study of cytomegalovirus exposure and HLA in healthy donors. PCR involved 60 Vbeta and 13 Jbeta primers. Using immunoSEQ multiplex PCR, the repertoire was profiled, and TCRdb retains in-frame clones only, with some absent. The sample holds roughly 100,000 clones; 75% to 85% are singletons and the top ten take under 6.5%. Sequenced: PBMCs. The receptors here all came from a man aged 18-30 years in good health and CMV-seronegative.

This chain joins TRBV6-1 and TRBJ1-5, with TRBD1 identical over 7 bases. Per the germline V gene, CDR1 is MNHNS and CDR2 is SASEGT. V shed 10 bases and J 7 bases; nucleotides not matched to a gene: 10. This CDR3 has 13 amino acids. CDR3 region: CAMGRTGGQPQHF. CDR3 coding DNA: TGTGCCATGGGTCGGACAGGAGGACAGCCCCAGCATTTT.

The rearrangement links TRBV7-9 to TRBJ2-3; TRBD2 matches at 10 bases. From germline, CDR1 is SEHNR and CDR2 FQNEAQ (reference sequence). The CDR3 covers 15 residues. With 4 bases clipped from V and 3 bases from J, the junction kept 4 bases outside the gene matches. In DNA, the CDR3 is TGTGCCAGCAGCTCTATAGCGGGAGGAACAGATACGCAGTATTTT. Protein sequence: CASSSIAGGTDTQYF.

This clone was recorded a few times. The chain employs TRBV19 and TRBJ2-1, with 9 bases aligning to TRBD2. V lost 4 bases and J lost 9; bases outside the gene matches: 7. Germline V CDR1 and CDR2: LNHDA, SQIVND (reference sequence). CDR3 size: 14 residues. In DNA, the CDR3 is TGTGCCAGTAGTAGACTAGCGGAGGCGAGTGAGCAGTTCTTC. This encodes CASSRLAEASEQFF. The full variable domain, with the rest looked up from reference TRBV19 and TRBJ2-1, is DGGITQSPKYLFRKEGQNVTLSCEQNLNHDAMYWYRQDPGQGLRLIYYSQIVNDFQKGDIAEGYSVSREKKESFPLTVTSAQKNPTAFYLCASSRLAEASEQFFGPGTRLTVL.

CDR3 in amino acids: CASSYRHRTGTGFGQFF. DNA for the CDR3: TGTGCCAGCAGCTATAGACATCGTACCGGGACAGGGTTCGGGCAGTTCTTC. This sequence joins TRBV11-2 and TRBJ2-1; the match to TRBD1 covers 9 bases. J lost 12 bases, V lost 4 bases, and 19 bases had no gene match. Germline CDR1 SGHAT, CDR2 FQNNGV. The CDR3 loop spans 17 amino acids.

This clone was seen a single time. V is TRBV27 and J is TRBJ2-7; tentatively, D is TRBD2 (5 bases). Trimming cost V 5 bases and J 4 bases, with 9 bases left between them. CDR3 size: 12 residues. Germline assignment: CDR1 MNHEY and CDR2 SMNVEV (reference sequence). The DNA for the CDR3 is TGTGCCAGCAGTCTCCCGGGGTACGAGCAGTACTTC. Translation gives CASSLPGYEQYF.

This clone appeared a single time. Here the CDR3 DNA reads TGTGCCAGCAGCGTAGGAGTGGCAGGGGGATGGACTGAAGCTTTCTTT. It encodes CASSVGVAGGWTEAFF. V is TRBV9 and J is TRBJ1-1; TRBD1 aligns across 7 bases. The junction had 10 bases not matched to a gene; V was cut back by 0 bases and J by 5 bases. Germline values: CDR1 SGDLS, CDR2 YYNGEE. The CDR3 consists of 16 residues.

The CDR3 reads CASSLSGLAGGTQYF. In DNA form, the CDR3 reads TGTGCCAGCAGCCTCTCGGGACTAGCGGGAGGAACGCAGTATTTT. The gene calls are TRBV6-5 and TRBJ2-3; TRBD2 agrees at 15 bases. Losses at the gene ends were 6 bases for V and 9 bases for J; bases not matched to a gene: 7. CDR3 size: 15 residues. Germline-derived CDR1 and CDR2 are MNHEY and SVGAGI.

The chain recombines TRBV7-9 with TRBJ2-7; D possibly corresponds to TRBD2 (6 bases). The V end was cut by 5 bases, the J end by 6 bases, with 20 bases between. This CDR3 spans 15 amino acids. Germline CDR1 reads SEHNR; CDR2 reads FQNEAQ (reference sequence). CDR3 residues: CASSHWGEMGPEQYF. CDR3 coding DNA: TGTGCCAGCAGCCATTGGGGGGAGATGGGTCCCGAGCAGTACTTC.

This clone was recorded once. The chain joins TRBV6-5 to TRBJ2-2, with a tentative D call TRBD1 (6 bases). The CDR3 spans 15 residues. Germline CDR1 reads MNHEY; CDR2 reads SVGAGI. V lost 2 bases and J 4 bases, leaving 11 bases between the germline ends. The CDR3 is CASSYTGTLTGELFF. The DNA of the CDR3 is TGTGCCAGCAGTTACACCGGGACACTCACCGGGGAGCTGTTTTTT.